This TCR beta chain was identified in a study of T cell responses to AZD1222 COVID-19 vaccine. Study-level results: Baseline testing showed seropositivity in only a handful of AZD1222 recipients. The repertoires were collected only after the peak T cell response. Of spike-specific TCRs, nearly half reportedly target regions left unmutated in variants. The sample set comprised mostly white British donors with more females, and clonal diversity was possibly underestimated.

J lost 5 bases, V lost 3 bases, and 2 bases had no gene match. CDR1 and CDR2 (germline): KGHSH, LQKENI. This CDR3 is 14 amino acids long. As for this clone: Antigen specificity is unknown.

Using immunoSEQ multiplex PCR, the repertoire was profiled, and TCRdb retains in-frame clones only, with some absent. The sample consists of 75,000 to 80,000 clones, approximately 80% of them appearing once. Sequences were derived from peripheral blood, sampled 28 days after the second dose of the MenACWY control vaccine. The sequence derives from an adult who received the MenACWY meningococcal vaccine as a control. V and J are TRBV18 and TRBJ1-5, with 9 bases identical to TRBD1. As DNA, the CDR3 is TGTGCCAGCTCACCGGGACAGGGCGATCAGCCCCAGCATTTT. As protein: CASSPGQGDQPQHF.